Each of the 17 T cell receptor beta chains below was sequenced from the same sample in a study of blood T cell repertoires in COVID-19. Here immunoSEQ multiplex PCR was the method, and the copy in TCRdb shows in-frame clones only, minus some. The sample lists about 88,000 clones; roughly 90% were seen once. The sample consisted of peripheral blood. The receptors originated from a man aged 60 to 75 with acute or convalescent COVID-19.

CDR3 in amino acids: CASSYAGAVRETQYF. CDR3 nucleotide sequence: TGCGCCAGCAGCTACGCTGGAGCGGTTCGTGAGACCCAGTACTTC. The chain joins TRBV5-1 to TRBJ2-5; TRBD2 might be the D (5 bases). The CDR3 contains 15 residues. V gave up 3 bases and J gave up 5 bases, with 17 bases separating them. Germline CDR1 reads SGHRS; CDR2 reads YFSETQ.

This clone was detected once. The CDR3 DNA sequence: TGTGCCATCTCCGAGGTTCAGATAAGCTCCTACGAGCAGTACTTC. Its protein is CAISEVQISSYEQYF. The chain links TRBV10-3 to TRBJ2-7, with D hard to call. The germline V gene encodes CDR1 ENHRY and CDR2 SYGVKD. V was cut by 8 bases and J by 0 bases, with 17 bases left in between. This CDR3 region has 15 residues.

V usage is TRBV3-1 (or the pseudogene TRBV3-2) and J usage is TRBJ2-3; TRBD2 matches 10 bases. CDR1 is LGHDT, CDR2 YNNKEL, per germline (reference sequence). V lost 0 bases and J lost 7; bases outside the gene matches: 10. This CDR3 has 17 residues. CDR3 protein: CASSQDFKREGGNTQYF. The CDR3 DNA reads TGTGCCAGCAGCCAAGATTTCAAGCGGGAGGGGGGTAATACGCAGTATTTT.

The rearrangement uses TRBV5-1 and TRBJ2-2, with D perhaps TRBD2 (6 bases). The CDR3 is 14 amino acids. Germline CDR1 and CDR2: SGHRS and YFSETQ. Trimming stripped 6 bases from V and 6 bases from J, with 15 bases between. CDR3 nucleotide sequence: TGCGCCAGCAACCCGGTGGTAGCGGCCGGGGAGCTGTTTTTT. Its translation: CASNPVVAAGELFF.

This chain links TRBV5-5 with TRBJ1-1; maybe TRBD1 (5 bases). Germline V lookup: CDR1 SGHKS, CDR2 YYEKEE (reference sequence). Trimming pared 1 base from V and 0 bases from J, leaving 7 bases between. The CDR3 has 14 residues. In DNA, the CDR3 is TGTGCCAGCAGCTTGACAGGAATGAACACTGAAGCTTTCTTT. This encodes CASSLTGMNTEAFF.

The chain recombines TRBV19 with TRBJ2-7, with 7 nucleotides matching TRBD1. The junction had 7 bases not matched to a gene; V was cut back by 4 bases and J by 4 bases. The CDR3 loop spans 14 amino acids. Germline V gives CDR1 LNHDA, CDR2 SQIVND (reference sequence). CDR3 region: CASSSPGQKYEQYF. In DNA, the CDR3 is TGTGCCAGTAGTAGCCCGGGACAGAAATACGAGCAGTACTTC.

This chain uses TRBV19 with TRBJ2-1; TRBD2 matches 12 bases. The length of the CDR3 is 14 residues. The V segment lost 7 bases and the J segment 6 bases; nucleotides outside the gene matches: 4. Per the germline V gene, CDR1 is LNHDA and CDR2 is SQIVND (reference sequence). CDR3 coding DNA: TGTGCCAGTACAAGGACTAGCGGGATCAATGAGCAGTTCTTC. This sequence encodes CASTRTSGINEQFF.

V usage is TRBV20-1 and J usage is TRBJ1-1, with no clear D. The CDR3 has 13 amino acids. The ends were cut back, 6 bases at V and 1 base at J, with 12 bases in the middle. Per the germline V gene, CDR1 is DFQATT and CDR2 is SNEGSKA (reference sequence). The CDR3 protein is CSASQEGNTEAFF. CDR3 nucleotide sequence: TGCAGTGCCAGTCAAGAGGGGAACACTGAAGCTTTCTTT.

This clone is a singleton in its sample. The rearrangement links TRBV4-2 to TRBJ2-3, with a weak D call TRBD1 (5 bases). V was shortened by 0 bases and J by 9 bases, with 19 bases between the two germline ends. The germline CDR1 and CDR2 sequences are LGHNA and YNFKEQ. The CDR3 is made up of 16 amino acids. The CDR3 bases are TGTGCCAGCAGCCAAGAGAAGGCAGGGCCCCCGAGGACGCAGTATTTT. The encoded protein is CASSQEKAGPPRTQYF.

The V gene is TRBV12-3 or TRBV12-4, the J gene TRBJ1-2, with D unclear. V was shortened by 7 bases and J by 4 bases, with 13 bases between the two germline ends. The CDR3 is 13 amino acids. The CDR3 bases are TGTGCCAGCACCGCGGCTTCGCTCTATGGCTACACCTTC. This codes for CASTAASLYGYTF.

This chain joins TRBV6-1 and TRBJ2-3; the match to TRBD2 covers 10 bases. This CDR3 region has 17 residues. Germline loops: CDR1 MNHNS, CDR2 SASEGT. The trim removed 4 bases at V and 1 base at J, leaving 8 bases unmatched. The CDR3 sequence: CASSGPGTSVGTDTQYF. The CDR3 DNA is TGTGCCAGCAGTGGCCCCGGGACTAGCGTCGGCACAGATACGCAGTATTTT.

This chain connects TRBV28 to TRBJ2-1, with 7 bases that match TRBD2. Germline CDR1 MDHEN, CDR2 SYDVKM. This CDR3 comprises 16 residues. V lost 2 bases and J lost 6; bases outside the gene matches: 10. CDR3 sequence (DNA): TGTGCCAGCAGTTTAGATTGGCGGGGAGGGCCCAATGAGCAGTTCTTC. Protein sequence: CASSLDWRGGPNEQFF.

The rearrangement uses TRBV6-2 or TRBV6-3 and TRBJ2-7, with a weak D call TRBD1 (6 bases). Trimming took 2 bases from V and 5 from J, leaving 16 bases between them. CDR3 length equals 15 residues. CDR1 is MNHEY and CDR2 is SVGEGT in the germline V gene. The CDR3 reads CASSYLRTRGHEQYF. Written as DNA, the CDR3 is TGTGCCAGCAGTTACCTACGGACCAGGGGCCACGAGCAGTACTTC.

The chain couples TRBV5-5 to TRBJ1-4, with a weak D call TRBD1 (6 bases). V gave up 2 bases and J gave up 7 bases, with 12 bases separating them. There are 14 residues in the CDR3. From germline, CDR1 is SGHKS and CDR2 YYEKEE (reference sequence). The DNA for the CDR3 is TGTGCCAGCAGCTTTAGCACAGGGCCTGAAAAACTGTTTTTT. Amino acids: CASSFSTGPEKLFF.

The genes are TRBV6-2 or TRBV6-3 and TRBJ1-1; possible D gene TRBD1, 5 bases. CDR1 MNHEY and CDR2 SVGEGT come from the germline V gene. This CDR3 has 15 amino acids. Trimming pared 5 bases from V and 1 base from J, leaving 14 bases between. CDR3 bases: TGTGCCAGCAGTCCACTCGACAGACAGAACACTGAAGCTTTCTTT. This sequence encodes CASSPLDRQNTEAFF.

V gene TRBV7-8 combines with J gene TRBJ2-1; 9 bases line up with TRBD1. V trimming: 1 base; J trimming: 1 base; junction bases outside the gene matches: 2. Germline assignment: CDR1 SGHVS and CDR2 FQNEAQ. CDR3 length equals 16 residues. As DNA, the CDR3 is TGTGCCAGCAGCTTAGGGGACAGGGCATCCTACAATGAGCAGTTCTTC. Protein sequence: CASSLGDRASYNEQFF. Based on the CDR3 plus reference TRBV7-8 and TRBJ2-1, the full variable domain is GAGVSQSPRYKVAKRGQDVALRCDPISGHVSLFWYQQALGQGPEFLTYFQNEAQLDKSGLPSDRFFAERPEGSVSTLKIQRTQQEDSAVYLCASSLGDRASYNEQFFGPGTRLTVL.

V and J are TRBV13 and TRBJ2-3; no reliable D call. Germline loops: CDR1 PRHDT, CDR2 FYEKMQ (reference sequence). Trimming stripped 4 bases from V and 6 bases from J, with 8 bases between. This CDR3 is built from 12 residues. DNA for the CDR3: TGTGCCAGCAGCTCCCCACAGGATACGCAGTATTTT. It specifies CASSSPQDTQYF.